This T cell receptor (beta chain) originates from a study of shared clonotypes between healthy human individuals. Donors were Caucasian adults residing in Nashville, Tennessee, USA. Deep-level running was used for the assay. It was around 220 ng DNA, 30,000 or so T cell genomes, that sorted-subset replicate PCRs used. Authors' processing steps: Junction-only sequences produced by ImmunoSEQ had no quality scores, so filtering differed. The data were produced by immunoSEQ multiplex PCR, yet TCRdb's version contains in-frame clones alone and is incomplete. D and trimming come from the DNA, and the V and J calls and clone size come from that table. The table lists a few million clones, approximately 95% of them singletons. What was sequenced was naive CD4+ T cells from PBMCs. Indicated subset: CD45RA+ positively selected. The receptor was derived from a young man in good health. Some clones in this sample may be carry-over from other donors' samples.

CDR3: CASSPRTELTSYEQYF. As DNA, the CDR3 is TGTGCCAGCAGCCCTAGGACAGAATTAACCTCCTACGAGCAGTACTTC. The J gene is TRBJ2-7, the V gene TRBV7-9; a possible D gene is TRBD1 (6 bases). The CDR3 consists of 16 residues. Germline V gene sequence: CDR1 SEHNR, CDR2 FQNEAQ (reference sequence). V shed 5 bases and J shed 0 bases, with 17 bases lying between them.